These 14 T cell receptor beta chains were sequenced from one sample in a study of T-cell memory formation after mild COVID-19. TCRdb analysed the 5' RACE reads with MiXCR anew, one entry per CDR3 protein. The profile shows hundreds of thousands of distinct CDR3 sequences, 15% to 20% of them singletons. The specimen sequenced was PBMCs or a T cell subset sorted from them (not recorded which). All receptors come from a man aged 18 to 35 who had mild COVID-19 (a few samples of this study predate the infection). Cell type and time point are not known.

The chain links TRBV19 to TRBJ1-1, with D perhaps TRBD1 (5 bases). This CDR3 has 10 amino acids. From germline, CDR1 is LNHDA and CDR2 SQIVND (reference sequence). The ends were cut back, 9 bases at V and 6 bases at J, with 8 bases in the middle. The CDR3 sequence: CASGASEAFF. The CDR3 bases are TGTGCCAGCGGGGCCTCTGAAGCTTTCTTT.

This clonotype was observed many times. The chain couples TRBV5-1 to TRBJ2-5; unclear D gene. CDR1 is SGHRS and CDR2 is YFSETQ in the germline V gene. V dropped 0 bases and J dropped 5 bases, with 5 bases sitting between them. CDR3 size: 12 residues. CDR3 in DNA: TGCGCCAGCAGCTTGGCCCTGGAGACCCAGTACTTC. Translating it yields CASSLALETQYF.

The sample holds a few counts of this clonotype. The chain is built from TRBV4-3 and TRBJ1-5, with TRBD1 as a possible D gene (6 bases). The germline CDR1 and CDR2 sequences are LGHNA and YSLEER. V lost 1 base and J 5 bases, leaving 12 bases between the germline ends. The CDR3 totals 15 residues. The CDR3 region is CASSQVTGGDQPQHF. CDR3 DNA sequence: TGCGCCAGCAGCCAAGTAACCGGGGGCGATCAGCCCCAGCATTTT.

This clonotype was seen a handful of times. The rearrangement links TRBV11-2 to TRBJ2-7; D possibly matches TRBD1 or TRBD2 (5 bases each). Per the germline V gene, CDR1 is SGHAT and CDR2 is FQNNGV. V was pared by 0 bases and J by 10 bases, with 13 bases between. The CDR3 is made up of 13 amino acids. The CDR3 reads CASSLEAGTDQYV. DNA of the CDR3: TGTGCCAGCAGCTTAGAGGCAGGGACCGATCAGTACGTC.

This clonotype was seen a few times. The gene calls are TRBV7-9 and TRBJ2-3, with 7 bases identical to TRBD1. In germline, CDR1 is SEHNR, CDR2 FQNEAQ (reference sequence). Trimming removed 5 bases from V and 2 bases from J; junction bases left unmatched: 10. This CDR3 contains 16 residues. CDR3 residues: CASSAKTGYNTDTQYF. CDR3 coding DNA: TGTGCCAGCAGCGCGAAGACAGGGTACAACACAGATACGCAGTATTTT. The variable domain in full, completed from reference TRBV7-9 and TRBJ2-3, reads DTGVSQNPRHKITKRGQNVTFRCDPISEHNRLYWYRQTLGQGPEFLTYFQNEAQLEKSRLLSDRFSAERPKGSFSTLEIQRTEQGDSAMYLCASSAKTGYNTDTQYFGPGTRLTVL.

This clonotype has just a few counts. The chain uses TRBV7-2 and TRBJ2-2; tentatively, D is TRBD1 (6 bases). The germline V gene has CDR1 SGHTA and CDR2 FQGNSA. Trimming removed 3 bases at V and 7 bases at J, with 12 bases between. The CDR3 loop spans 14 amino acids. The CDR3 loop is CASSFPPQGGELFF. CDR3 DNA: TGTGCCAGCAGCTTTCCGCCACAGGGCGGGGAGCTGTTTTTT.

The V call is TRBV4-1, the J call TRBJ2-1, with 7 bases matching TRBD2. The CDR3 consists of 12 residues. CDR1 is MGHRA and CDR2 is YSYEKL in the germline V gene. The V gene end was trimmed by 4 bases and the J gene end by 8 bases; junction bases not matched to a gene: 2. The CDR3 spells CASSPTSHEQFF. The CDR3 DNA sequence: TGCGCCAGCAGCCCGACTAGCCATGAGCAGTTCTTC.

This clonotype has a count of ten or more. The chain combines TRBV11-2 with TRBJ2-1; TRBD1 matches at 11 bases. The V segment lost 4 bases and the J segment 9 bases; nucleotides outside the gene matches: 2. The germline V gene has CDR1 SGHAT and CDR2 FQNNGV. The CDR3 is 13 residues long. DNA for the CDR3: TGTGCCAGCAGCTCGGGACAGGGGGTTGAGCAGTTCTTC. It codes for CASSSGQGVEQFF.

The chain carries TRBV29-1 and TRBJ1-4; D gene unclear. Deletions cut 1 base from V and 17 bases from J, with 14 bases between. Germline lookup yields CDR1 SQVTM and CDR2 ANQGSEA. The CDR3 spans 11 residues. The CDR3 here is CSVEVVGSEFF. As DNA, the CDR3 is TGCAGCGTTGAAGTTGTAGGGTCTGAATTTTTT.

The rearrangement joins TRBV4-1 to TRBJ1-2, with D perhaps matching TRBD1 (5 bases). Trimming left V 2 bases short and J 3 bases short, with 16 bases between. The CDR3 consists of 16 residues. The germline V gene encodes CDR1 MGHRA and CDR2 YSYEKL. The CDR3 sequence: CASSQPTRGTDYGYTF. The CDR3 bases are TGCGCCAGCAGCCAACCTACCCGGGGGACGGACTATGGCTACACCTTC.

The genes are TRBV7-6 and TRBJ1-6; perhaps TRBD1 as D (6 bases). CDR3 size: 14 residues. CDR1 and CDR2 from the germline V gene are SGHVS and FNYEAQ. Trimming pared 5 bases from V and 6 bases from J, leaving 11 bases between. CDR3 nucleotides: TGTGCCAGCAGCCCGCAGGACAGTAATTCACCCCTCCACTTT. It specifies CASSPQDSNSPLHF.

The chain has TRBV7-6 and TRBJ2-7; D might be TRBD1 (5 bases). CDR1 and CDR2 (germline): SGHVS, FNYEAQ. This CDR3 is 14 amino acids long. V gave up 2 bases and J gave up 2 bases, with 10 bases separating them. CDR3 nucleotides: TGTGCCAGCAGCTTACGCGTAGGGGCCTACGAGCAGTACTTC. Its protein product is CASSLRVGAYEQYF.

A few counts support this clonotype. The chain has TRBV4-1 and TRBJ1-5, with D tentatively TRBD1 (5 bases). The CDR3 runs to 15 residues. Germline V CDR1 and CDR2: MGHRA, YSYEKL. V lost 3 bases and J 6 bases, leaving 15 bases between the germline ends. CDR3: CASSQYRGDGQPQHF. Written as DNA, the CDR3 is TGCGCCAGCAGCCAGTACCGAGGGGACGGTCAGCCCCAGCATTTT.

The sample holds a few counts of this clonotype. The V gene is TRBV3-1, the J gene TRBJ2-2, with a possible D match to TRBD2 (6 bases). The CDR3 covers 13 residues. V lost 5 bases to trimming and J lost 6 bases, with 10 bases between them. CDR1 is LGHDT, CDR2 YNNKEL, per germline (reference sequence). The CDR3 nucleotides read TGTGCCAGCAGCGGGGGGAGTGCCGGGGAGCTGTTTTTT. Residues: CASSGGSAGELFF. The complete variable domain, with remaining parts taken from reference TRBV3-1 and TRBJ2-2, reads DTAVSQTPKYLVTQMGNDKSIKCEQNLGHDTMYWYKQDSKKFLKIMFSYNNKELIINETVPNRFSPKSPDKAHLNLHINSLELGDSAVYFCASSGGSAGELFFGEGSRLTVL.